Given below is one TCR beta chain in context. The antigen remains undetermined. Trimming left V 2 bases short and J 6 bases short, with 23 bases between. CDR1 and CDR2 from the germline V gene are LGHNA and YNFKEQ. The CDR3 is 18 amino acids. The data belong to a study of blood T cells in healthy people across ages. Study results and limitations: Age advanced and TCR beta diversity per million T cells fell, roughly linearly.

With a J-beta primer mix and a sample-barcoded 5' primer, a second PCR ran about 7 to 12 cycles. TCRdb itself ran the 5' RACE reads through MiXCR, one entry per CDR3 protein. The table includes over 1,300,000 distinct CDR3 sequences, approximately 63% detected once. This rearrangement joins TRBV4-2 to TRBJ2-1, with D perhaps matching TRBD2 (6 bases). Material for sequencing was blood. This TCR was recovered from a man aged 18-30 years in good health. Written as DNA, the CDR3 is TGTGCCAGCAGCCAACGAGTAATGACCGGGACTCGAGTCAATGAGCAGTTCTTC. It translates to CASSQRVMTGTRVNEQFF.